Following are 3 T cell receptor beta chains from one sample sequenced in a study of control samples from healthy donors and cancer patients. Profiled with immunoSEQ multiplex PCR; TCRdb holds only in-frame clones, not every one. The sample comprises 150,000 or so clones, roughly 93% of which are singletons, and 4.5% to 6% rests with the top ten. Sequences were obtained from blood. The receptor set was obtained from a man aged 18 to 35 in good health.

V usage is TRBV10-3 and J usage is TRBJ1-2; 7 bases fit TRBD1. Germline CDR1 is ENHRY and CDR2 is SYGVKD. V shed 6 bases and J 1 base; nucleotides not matched to a gene: 14. CDR3 length: 17 amino acids. The CDR3 protein is CAISQTQGTQFNYGYTF. Here the CDR3 DNA reads TGTGCCATCAGCCAAACACAGGGGACCCAATTTAACTATGGCTACACCTTC.

This sequence joins TRBV24-1 and TRBJ2-3; D possibly matches TRBD1 or TRBD2 (5 bases each). CDR1 is KGHDR and CDR2 is SFDVKD in the germline V gene. The CDR3 has 13 amino acids. The V end lost 7 bases, the J end lost 4 bases, and 11 bases lay between the germline ends. The CDR3 reads CATRARGADTQYF. The CDR3 DNA sequence: TGTGCCACCAGGGCTCGGGGCGCAGATACGCAGTATTTT.

The gene calls are TRBV19 and TRBJ1-1; D not resolved. The CDR3 consists of 12 residues. CDR1 and CDR2 (germline): LNHDA, SQIVND (reference sequence). Deletions cut 7 bases from V and 1 base from J, with 7 bases between. The CDR3 region has the DNA TGTGCCAGTAACTCAGGGAACACTGAAGCTTTCTTT. This gives the protein CASNSGNTEAFF. Full variable domain (outside the CDR3, taken from reference TRBV19 and TRBJ1-1): DGGITQSPKYLFRKEGQNVTLSCEQNLNHDAMYWYRQDPGQGLRLIYYSQIVNDFQKGDIAEGYSVSREKKESFPLTVTSAQKNPTAFYLCASNSGNTEAFFGQGTRLTVV.